The 19 T cell receptor beta chains below all came from one sample that was sequenced in a study of CD4 T cells in relation to SARS-CoV-2 and coronaviruses. CD4+ T cells from unexposed donors were obtained before the COVID-19 pandemic (2011-2018). CD4+ T cells were isolated from the cells after around 10 days of culture. The repertoire was sequenced with immunoSEQ multiplex PCR; TCRdb's copy has only in-frame clones and lacks some. The sample consists of 16,000 or so clones, 70% to 80% of them appearing once. Antigens of these TCRs are unknown. Sequencing input: CD4+ T cells from PBMCs, cultured in vitro. The receptors originated from a human donor in good health.

This chain uses TRBV11-2 with TRBJ2-7; D may be TRBD2 (7 bases). CDR1 SGHAT and CDR2 FQNNGV come from the germline V gene. V was pared by 2 bases and J by 2 bases, with 13 bases between. This CDR3 is 15 amino acids long. CDR3 sequence reads: CASSLFLGGPYEQYF. The CDR3 region has the DNA TGTGCCAGCAGCTTATTTTTGGGGGGGCCCTACGAGCAGTACTTC.

The CDR3 nucleotides are TGTGCCAGCTCACCAACTCGGACAGGGTCCACCGGGGAGCTGTTTTTT. This gives the protein CASSPTRTGSTGELFF. This chain joins TRBV18 and TRBJ2-2, with 8 bases fitting TRBD1. V lost 2 bases to trimming and J lost 4 bases; unmatched junction nucleotides: 6. The CDR3 consists of 16 residues. The germline V gene encodes CDR1 KGHSH and CDR2 LQKENI.

The rearrangement uses TRBV5-6 and TRBJ1-5; 9 bases align to TRBD1. CDR1 is SGHDT and CDR2 is YYEEEE in the germline V gene. V was pared by 4 bases and J by 11 bases, with 4 bases of the junction left unmatched. This CDR3 has 12 amino acids. The chain's CDR3 is CASSLDRGTQHF. The CDR3 region has the DNA TGTGCCAGCAGCCTCGACAGGGGGACCCAGCATTTT.

This clone came up once. The chain combines TRBV12-3 or TRBV12-4 with TRBJ2-7; 8 nucleotides match TRBD1. V was pared by 5 bases and J by 2 bases, with 2 bases of the junction left unmatched. CDR3 length: 13 residues. This CDR3 is CASSPQGAYEQYF. In DNA form, the CDR3 reads TGTGCCAGCAGTCCACAGGGGGCCTACGAGCAGTACTTC.

V usage is TRBV10-2 and J usage is TRBJ1-1; D is undetermined. V lost 6 bases, J lost 0 bases, and 8 bases lay in between. Germline V lookup: CDR1 WSHSY, CDR2 SAAADI. This CDR3 is 13 amino acids long. In DNA form, the CDR3 reads TGCGCCAGCAGGGACCGAATGAACACTGAAGCTTTCTTT. Its protein product is CASRDRMNTEAFF.

The CDR3 nucleotides read TGTGCCAGCAGCTCCGGGGACAGGGTTTGGTACACCTTC. Its protein product is CASSSGDRVWYTF. The chain links TRBV5-4 to TRBJ1-2; 9 bases line up with TRBD1. Trimming at V came to 3 bases and at J to 11 bases, leaving 8 bases not matched to a gene. Germline-derived CDR1 and CDR2 are SGHNT and YYREEE (reference sequence). This CDR3 contains 13 residues.

CDR3 amino acids: CASTHALQGTGGELFF. The CDR3 nucleotides are TGTGCCAGCACCCACGCTTTACAGGGGACTGGCGGGGAGCTGTTTTTT. This chain joins TRBV27 and TRBJ2-2, with D possibly matching TRBD1 (7 bases). V lost 7 bases to trimming and J lost 7 bases, with 22 bases between them. The germline V gene has CDR1 MNHEY and CDR2 SMNVEV (reference sequence). This CDR3 is 16 amino acids long.

A few counts support this clone. CDR3 DNA: TGTGCCAGCAGTGTGCCGGGACAGACGAACACCGGGGAGCTGTTTTTT. Translated, it gives CASSVPGQTNTGELFF. This chain uses TRBV6-1 with TRBJ2-2, with TRBD1 matching 7 bases. CDR3 length: 16 residues. V shed 4 bases and J 0 bases; nucleotides not matched to a gene: 5. Looked up from germline, CDR1 is MNHNS and CDR2 is SASEGT.

V is TRBV10-3 and J is TRBJ2-3; D may be TRBD2 (6 bases). The CDR3 contains 16 residues. The germline V gene has CDR1 ENHRY and CDR2 SYGVKD. Trimming cost V 4 bases and J 0 bases, with 14 bases left between them. CDR3 coding DNA: TGTGCCATCAGTGGGGGTATGCGGGGAAGCACAGATACGCAGTATTTT. Translating it yields CAISGGMRGSTDTQYF.

This chain uses TRBV19 with TRBJ2-1, with D possibly TRBD1 on 6 matching bases. CDR1 is LNHDA and CDR2 is SQIVND in the germline V gene (reference sequence). This CDR3 contains 14 residues. The V end was cut by 2 bases, the J end by 4 bases, with 9 bases between. The CDR3 nucleotides read TGTGCCAGTAGTATACAGGGGCTTTACAATGAGCAGTTCTTC. This encodes CASSIQGLYNEQFF.

Only a few counts were recorded for this clone. V is TRBV10-3 and J is TRBJ1-5; 7 bases align to TRBD1. The junction had 9 bases not matched to a gene; V was cut back by 4 bases and J by 3 bases. CDR3 length: 16 residues. From germline, CDR1 is ENHRY and CDR2 SYGVKD. CDR3 in amino acids: CAISATNRGINQPQHF. CDR3 coding DNA: TGTGCCATCAGTGCCACAAACAGGGGTATCAATCAGCCCCAGCATTTT.

V and J are TRBV5-1 and TRBJ2-7; 11 bases fit TRBD1. The germline V gene has CDR1 SGHRS and CDR2 YFSETQ. This CDR3 has 17 amino acids. Trimming at V came to 4 bases and at J to 4 bases, leaving 13 bases not matched to a gene. The CDR3 nucleotides read TGCGCCAGCAGCCCGGACAGGGGGCCTAGCCCGCCGTACGAGCAGTACTTC. Its protein product is CASSPDRGPSPPYEQYF.

This clone was detected once. In DNA, the CDR3 is TGTGCCAGTAGTATGAAGCACAGCAGCGCTAATTCACCCCTCCACTTT. This translates into CASSMKHSSANSPLHF. The chain employs TRBV19 and TRBJ1-6; D gene ambiguous. Trimming removed 3 bases at V and 6 bases at J, with 15 bases between. The CDR3 spans 16 residues. Germline values: CDR1 LNHDA, CDR2 SQIVND (reference sequence). The full variable domain, its missing parts supplied by reference TRBV19 and TRBJ1-6, is DGGITQSPKYLFRKEGQNVTLSCEQNLNHDAMYWYRQDPGQGLRLIYYSQIVNDFQKGDIAEGYSVSREKKESFPLTVTSAQKNPTAFYLCASSMKHSSANSPLHFGNGTRLTVT.

The gene calls are TRBV6-6 and TRBJ2-2; D gene uncertain. Trimming removed 8 bases at V and 6 bases at J, with 10 bases between. Germline V gives CDR1 MNHNY, CDR2 SVGAGI (reference sequence). The CDR3 has 12 residues. As DNA, the CDR3 is TGTGCCAGCTGTACTTATCCCGGGGAGCTGTTTTTT. Translating gives CASCTYPGELFF.

The gene calls are TRBV11-2 and TRBJ2-3; no firm D call. Trimming pared 4 bases from V and 2 bases from J, leaving 19 bases between. Germline CDR1 is SGHAT and CDR2 is FQNNGV. The CDR3 has 17 amino acids. Written as DNA, the CDR3 is TGTGCCAGCAGCTCGAACCTTCTTTTAGCTGACACAGATACGCAGTATTTT. This encodes CASSSNLLLADTDTQYF.

The V call is TRBV5-1, the J call TRBJ1-5, with a possible D match to TRBD1 (6 bases). There are 13 residues in the CDR3. Trimming cost V 3 bases and J 4 bases, with 8 bases left between them. Germline V CDR1 and CDR2: SGHRS, YFSETQ. The CDR3 is CASSSTGNQPQHF. The DNA of the CDR3 is TGCGCCAGCAGCTCGACAGGTAATCAGCCCCAGCATTTT.

This chain joins TRBV27 and TRBJ2-3; TRBD2 aligns across 8 bases. Germline V gene lookup returns CDR1 MNHEY and CDR2 SMNVEV (reference sequence). This CDR3 region has 16 residues. V lost 7 bases, J lost 2 bases, and 11 bases stayed unmatched. CDR3 region: CASNVRGDRPTDTQYF. CDR3 DNA: TGTGCCAGCAACGTGCGGGGGGACCGCCCCACAGATACGCAGTATTTT.

The rearrangement uses TRBV2 and TRBJ2-1; D is ambiguous. Trimming shortened V by 6 bases and J by 4 bases, and 7 bases separated the two germline ends. Germline V gives CDR1 SNHLY, CDR2 FYNNEI. The CDR3 sequence is 12 residues long. The CDR3: CASRDQYNEQFF. The CDR3 DNA is TGTGCCAGCAGAGACCAGTACAATGAGCAGTTCTTC. Variable domain in full (rest from reference TRBV2 and TRBJ2-1): EPEVTQTPSHQVTQMGQEVILRCVPISNHLYFYWYRQILGQKVEFLVSFYNNEISEKSEIFDDQFSVERPDGSNFTLKIRSTKLEDSAMYFCASRDQYNEQFFGPGTRLTVL.

The chain is built from TRBV7-2 and TRBJ1-2, with 7 bases identical to TRBD1. Germline lookup yields CDR1 SGHTA and CDR2 FQGNSA. J lost 4 bases, V lost 4 bases, and 6 bases had no gene match. This CDR3 is 14 amino acids long. CDR3 bases: TGTGCCAGCAGCTCTTCAGGGGGTTCCTATGGCTACACCTTC. Encoded protein: CASSSSGGSYGYTF.